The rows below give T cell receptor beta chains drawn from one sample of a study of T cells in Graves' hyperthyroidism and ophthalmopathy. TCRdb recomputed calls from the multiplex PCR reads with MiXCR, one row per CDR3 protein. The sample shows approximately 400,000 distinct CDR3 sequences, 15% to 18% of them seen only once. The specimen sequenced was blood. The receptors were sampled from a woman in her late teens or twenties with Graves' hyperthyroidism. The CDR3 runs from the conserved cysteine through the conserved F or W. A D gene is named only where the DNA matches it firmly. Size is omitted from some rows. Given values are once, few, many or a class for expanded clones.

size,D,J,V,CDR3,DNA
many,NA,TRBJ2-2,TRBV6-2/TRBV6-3,CASSKPTGLNTGELFF,TGTGCCAGCAGTAAACCGACTGGATTGAACACCGGGGAGCTGTTTTTT
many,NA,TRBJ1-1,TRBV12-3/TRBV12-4,CASSFSAARAFF,TGTGCCAGCAGTTTTTCGGCGGCTAGAGCTTTCTTT
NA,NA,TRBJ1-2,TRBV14,CASSQEVRYGYTF,TGTGCCAGCAGCCAGGAGGTCCGCTATGGCTACACCTTC
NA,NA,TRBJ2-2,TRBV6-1,CASRGGLVHTGELFF,TGTGCCAGCAGGGGGGGGCTGGTTCACACCGGGGAGCTGTTTTTT
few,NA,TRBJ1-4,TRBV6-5,CASSYAPGVTNEKLFF,TGTGCCAGCAGTTATGCCCCGGGGGTAACTAATGAAAAACTGTTTTTT
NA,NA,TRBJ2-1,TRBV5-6,CASSLEGLLVYNEQFF,TGTGCCAGCAGCTTGGAGGGTCTGTTGGTCTACAATGAGCAGTTCTTC
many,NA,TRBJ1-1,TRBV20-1,CSARDSGNTEAFF,TGCAGTGCTAGAGATTCGGGGAACACTGAAGCTTTCTTT
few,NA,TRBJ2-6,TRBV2,CASSQRNSGANVLTF,TGTGCCAGCAGCCAGCGAAACTCTGGGGCCAACGTCCTGACTTTC
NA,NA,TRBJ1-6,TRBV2,CASSEAQASNSPLHF,TGTGCCAGCAGTGAGGCCCAGGCCTCTAATTCACCCCTCCACTTT
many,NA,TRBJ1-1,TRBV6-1,CASSLQRQVSGTEAFF,TGTGCCAGCAGTCTCCAGCGACAGGTCTCCGGGACTGAAGCTTTCTTT
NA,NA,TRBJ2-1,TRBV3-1,CASSQDHQGLPYNEQFF,TGTGCCAGCAGCCAAGACCACCAGGGCTTGCCGTACAATGAGCAGTTCTTC
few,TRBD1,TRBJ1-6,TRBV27,CASSPEPSPGGRNSPLHF,TGTGCCAGCAGTCCAGAACCTTCCCCAGGGGGGCGGAATTCACCCCTCCACTTT
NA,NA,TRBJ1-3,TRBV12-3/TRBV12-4,CASSLYSRNTIYF,TGTGCCAGCAGTTTATATAGTAGAAACACCATATATTTT
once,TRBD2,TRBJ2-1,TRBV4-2,CASSRETSGRLVEQFF,TGTGCCAGCAGCCGGGAAACTAGCGGGAGGTTAGTTGAGCAGTTCTTC
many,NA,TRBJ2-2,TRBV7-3,CASSLSGRSHGELFF,TGTGCCAGCAGCCTTAGCGGCCGTTCCCACGGGGAGCTGTTTTTT
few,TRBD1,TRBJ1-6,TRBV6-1,CASRDRDRGNSPLHF,TGTGCCAGCAGGGACCGGGACAGGGGTAATTCACCCCTCCACTTT
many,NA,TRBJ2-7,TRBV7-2,CASSPLAPRTSSYEQYF,TGTGCCAGCTCCCCCCTTGCCCCAAGGACAAGCTCCTACGAGCAGTACTTC
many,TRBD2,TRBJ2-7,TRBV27,CASSLRTYGGEQYF,TGTGCCAGCAGTTTAAGGACCTACGGGGGGGAGCAGTACTTC
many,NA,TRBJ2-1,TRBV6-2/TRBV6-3,CASTPFGGSYNEQFF,TGTGCCAGCACCCCGTTTGGCGGCTCCTACAATGAGCAGTTCTTC
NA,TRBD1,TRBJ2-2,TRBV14,CASSQVGGATGELFF,TGTGCCAGCAGCCAAGTAGGGGGCGCGACCGGGGAGCTGTTTTTT
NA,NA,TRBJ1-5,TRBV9,CASSVGGGIQPQHF,TGTGCCAGCAGCGTAGGGGGGGGGATTCAGCCCCAGCATTTT
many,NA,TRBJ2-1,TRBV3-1,CASSPDGYNEQFF,TGTGCCAGCAGCCCGGACGGTTACAATGAGCAGTTCTTC
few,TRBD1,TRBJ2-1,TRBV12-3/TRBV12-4,CASRPGQYEQFF,TGTGCCAGCAGACCGGGACAGTATGAGCAGTTCTTC
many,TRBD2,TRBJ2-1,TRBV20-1,CSGRAGGPRESNEQFF,TGCAGTGGAAGAGCGGGAGGGCCACGTGAATCCAATGAGCAGTTCTTC
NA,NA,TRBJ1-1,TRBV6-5,CASRLISGNTEAFF,TGTGCCAGCAGACTAATAAGTGGGAACACTGAAGCTTTCTTT
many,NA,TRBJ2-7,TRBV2,CASSVVDVEQYF,TGTGCCAGCAGTGTAGTAGACGTGGAGCAGTACTTC
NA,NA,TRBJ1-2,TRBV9,CASSARDPNYGYTF,TGTGCCAGCAGCGCCAGGGACCCCAACTATGGCTACACCTTC
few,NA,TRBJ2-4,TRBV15,CATSRGDNSKNIQYF,TGTGCCACCAGCAGAGGGGACAACTCTAAAAACATTCAGTACTTC
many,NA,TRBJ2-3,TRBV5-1,CASSSPRFDTQYF,TGCGCCAGCAGCTCGCCAAGGTTCGATACGCAGTATTTT
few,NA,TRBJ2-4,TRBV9,CASSLTVGAGTQNIQYF,TGTGCCAGCAGCCTTACGGTTGGGGCAGGGACACAAAACATTCAGTACTTC
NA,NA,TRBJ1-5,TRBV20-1,CSARQDNQPQHF,TGCAGTGCTAGGCAGGACAATCAGCCCCAGCATTTT
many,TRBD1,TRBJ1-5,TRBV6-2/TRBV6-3,CASSQQGTGAQHF,TGTGCCAGCAGTCAACAGGGGACTGGGGCCCAGCATTTT
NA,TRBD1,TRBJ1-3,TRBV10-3,CAIKGASGNTIYF,TGTGCCATCAAGGGGGCCTCTGGAAACACCATATATTTT
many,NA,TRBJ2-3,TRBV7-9,CASSLGPDTDTQYF,TGTGCCAGCAGCCTCGGGCCCGACACAGATACGCAGTATTTT
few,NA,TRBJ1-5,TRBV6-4,CASSSGQGNYSNQPQHF,TGTGCCAGCAGTTCGGGACAAGGGAATTATAGCAATCAGCCCCAGCATTTT
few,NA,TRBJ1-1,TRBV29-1,CSVESVTNTEAFF,TGCAGCGTTGAATCAGTTACGAACACTGAAGCTTTCTTT
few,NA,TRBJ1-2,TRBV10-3,CAISADSNYGYTF,TGTGCCATCAGTGCCGACAGTAACTATGGCTACACCTTC
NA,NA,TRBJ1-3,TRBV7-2,CASSLTGISGNTIYF,TGTGCCAGCAGCTTAACAGGGATCTCTGGAAACACCATATATTTT